These 12 T cell receptor beta chains originate from one sample sequenced in a study of blood T cell repertoires in COVID-19. Using immunoSEQ multiplex PCR, the repertoire was profiled, and TCRdb retains in-frame clones only, with some absent. This table has some 330,000 clones, around nine tenths appearing once. Sequenced: peripheral blood. All receptors come from a woman aged 45-65 years with active or convalescent COVID-19.

In its sample, this clone was seen a few times. The V gene is TRBV14, the J gene TRBJ1-4; TRBD1 matches at 9 bases. The CDR3 is made up of 15 amino acids. Losses at the gene ends were 4 bases for V and 3 bases for J; bases not matched to a gene: 3. Germline CDR1 and CDR2: SGHDN and FVKESK. The CDR3 DNA reads as TGTGCCAGCAGCCCCGGGACAGGGCCTAATGAAAAACTGTTTTTT. Its protein product is CASSPGTGPNEKLFF.

The chain employs TRBV14 and TRBJ1-3; D ambiguous. The length of the CDR3 is 16 residues. Germline lookup yields CDR1 SGHDN and CDR2 FVKESK. Trimming took off 4 bases at V and 0 bases at J, with 13 bases between the two ends. For the CDR3, the DNA is TGTGCCAGCAGCCTCCGAGCGGGAAACTCTGGAAACACCATATATTTT. Residues: CASSLRAGNSGNTIYF.

This rearrangement joins TRBV29-1 to TRBJ1-4, with D possibly TRBD1 on 6 matching bases. Trimming stripped 4 bases from V and 6 bases from J, with 9 bases between. This CDR3 is built from 12 residues. Germline CDR1 SQVTM, CDR2 ANQGSEA. The CDR3 loop reads CSVARTDEKLFF. The CDR3 nucleotides read TGCAGCGTTGCGCGGACAGATGAAAAACTGTTTTTT. Full variable domain (missing parts from reference TRBV29-1 and TRBJ1-4): SAVISQKPSRDICQRGTSLTIQCQVDSQVTMMFWYRQQPGQSLTLIATANQGSEATYESGFVIDKFPISRPNLTFSTLTVSNMSPEDSSIYLCSVARTDEKLFFGSGTQLSVL.

This clone showed up just a few times. This chain connects TRBV4-3 to TRBJ2-3; 8 bases are a match to TRBD2. The CDR3 covers 15 residues. V shed 3 bases, J shed 5 bases, and the junction held 7 bases outside the gene matches. Germline CDR1 and CDR2: LGHNA and YSLEER. The CDR3 DNA is TGCGCCAGCAGCCACAGGGGAACTAGCGGAGATACGCAGTATTTT. Its translation is CASSHRGTSGDTQYF.

The chain links TRBV6-4 to TRBJ1-2; a weak D match, TRBD1 (5 bases). The germline gives CDR1 MRHNA, CDR2 SNTAGT. This CDR3 region has 13 residues. Trimming removed 2 bases at V and 6 bases at J, with 10 bases between. CDR3 sequence (DNA): TGTGCCAGCAGTGACCGTCAGGGTCATGGCTACACCTTC. This codes for CASSDRQGHGYTF.

V and J are TRBV27 and TRBJ2-7; TRBD2 agrees at 9 bases. Germline CDR1 MNHEY, CDR2 SMNVEV (reference sequence). The junction had 4 bases not matched to a gene; V was cut back by 6 bases and J by 1 base. This CDR3 is built from 14 residues. CDR3 loop: CASRPGLASYEQYF. CDR3 sequence (DNA): TGTGCCAGCAGGCCGGGACTAGCATCCTACGAGCAGTACTTC.

The V and J genes are TRBV29-1 and TRBJ1-1, with TRBD1 as a possible D gene (6 bases). The CDR3 totals 14 residues. V was trimmed by 5 bases and J by 0 bases, leaving 13 bases between them. Germline V CDR1 and CDR2: SQVTM, ANQGSEA. CDR3 nucleotides: TGCAGCGTTCGCTACAGGGACATGAACACTGAAGCTTTCTTT. Translated: CSVRYRDMNTEAFF.

This chain connects TRBV6-1 to TRBJ2-2; 7 bases line up with TRBD2. The J segment lost 6 bases and the V segment lost 2 bases, leaving 9 bases of the junction unmatched. The germline V gene encodes CDR1 MNHNS and CDR2 SASEGT. The CDR3 spans 16 residues. This chain's CDR3 is CASSERGGVKAGELFF. In DNA form, the CDR3 reads TGTGCCAGCAGTGAAAGGGGAGGGGTGAAGGCCGGGGAGCTGTTTTTT.

Details on this clone: Other DNA sequences in this specimen translate into the identical CDR3. The J gene is TRBJ1-1, the V gene TRBV25-1, with unresolved D. V was trimmed by 2 bases and J by 4 bases, leaving 8 bases between them. Germline V lookup: CDR1 MGHDK, CDR2 SYGVNS. This CDR3 is built from 13 residues. In nucleotides, the CDR3 is TGTGCCAGCAGTGAACTGGGAGGCACTGAAGCTTTCTTT. This codes for CASSELGGTEAFF. Combining the CDR3 with reference TRBV25-1 and TRBJ1-1 gives the whole variable domain EADIYQTPRYLVIGTGKKITLECSQTMGHDKMYWYQQDPGMELHLIHYSYGVNSTEKGDLSSESTVSRIRTEHFPLTLESARPSHTSQYLCASSELGGTEAFFGQGTRLTVV.

This rearrangement joins TRBV18 to TRBJ2-7, with a tentative D call TRBD1 (5 bases). The germline V gene has CDR1 KGHSH and CDR2 LQKENI. Trimming left V 3 bases short and J 2 bases short, with 5 bases between. The CDR3 contains 12 residues. DNA of the CDR3: TGTGCCAGCTCACCGGGGCCCTACGAGCAGTACTTC. Its protein product is CASSPGPYEQYF.

This sequence joins TRBV9 and TRBJ2-7, with 13 bases matching TRBD2. Germline-derived CDR1 and CDR2 are SGDLS and YYNGEE. The length of the CDR3 is 14 residues. V trimming: 2 bases; J trimming: 7 bases; junction bases outside the gene matches: 3. The CDR3 is CASSVGLAGEEQYF. The CDR3 DNA is TGTGCCAGCAGCGTTGGACTAGCGGGAGAAGAGCAGTACTTC.

The rearrangement uses TRBV10-3 and TRBJ1-3; no clear D. The CDR3 contains 15 residues. Trimming removed 6 bases at V and 6 bases at J, with 18 bases between. Germline loops: CDR1 ENHRY, CDR2 SYGVKD. The CDR3: CAISQRARRENTIYF. CDR3 in DNA: TGTGCCATCAGCCAAAGGGCCCGGCGGGAAAACACCATATATTTT.